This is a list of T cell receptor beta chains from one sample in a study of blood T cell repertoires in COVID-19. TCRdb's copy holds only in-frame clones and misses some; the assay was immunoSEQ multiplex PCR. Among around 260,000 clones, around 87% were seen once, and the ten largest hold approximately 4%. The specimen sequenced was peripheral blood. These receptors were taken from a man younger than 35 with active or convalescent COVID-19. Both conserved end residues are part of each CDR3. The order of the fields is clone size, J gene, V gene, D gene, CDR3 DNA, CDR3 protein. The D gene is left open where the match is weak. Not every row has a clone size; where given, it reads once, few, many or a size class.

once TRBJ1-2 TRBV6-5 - TGTGCCAGCAGCCAGGACAGAAACTATGGCTACACCTTC CASSQDRNYGYTF
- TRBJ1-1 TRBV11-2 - TGTGCCAGCAGCCCTCACCAACAGGCCCCGGGCACTGAAGCTTTCTTT CASSPHQQAPGTEAFF
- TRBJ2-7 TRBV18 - TGTGCCAGCTCACCCTCTACAGGGTATTCTTCCTACGAGCAGTACTTC CASSPSTGYSSYEQYF
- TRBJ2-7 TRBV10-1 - TGCGCCAGCACAACCGGGACACCGTACGAGCAGTACTTC CASTTGTPYEQYF
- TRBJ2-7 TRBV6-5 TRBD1 TGTGCCAGCTTTAAGGGGGACAGGGCCTACGAGCAGTACTTC CASFKGDRAYEQYF
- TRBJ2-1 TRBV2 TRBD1 TGTGCCAGCAGGGACACAGGGGGGTCCTACAATGAGCAGTTCTTC CASRDTGGSYNEQFF
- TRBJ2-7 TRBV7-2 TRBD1 TGTGCCAGCAGCTTAGCCGGGACAGGGGTCCACGAGCAGTACTTC CASSLAGTGVHEQYF
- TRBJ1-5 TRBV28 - TGTGCCAGCAGTTTACCTCAGGGTGGCAATCAGCCCCAGCATTTT CASSLPQGGNQPQHF
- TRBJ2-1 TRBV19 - TGTGCCAGTAGAGACGACTCCAACAATGAGCAGTTCTTC CASRDDSNNEQFF
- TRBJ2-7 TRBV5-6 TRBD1 TGTGCCAGCCAGAAGGGACAGAGCTCCTACGAGCAGTACTTC CASQKGQSSYEQYF
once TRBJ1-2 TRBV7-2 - TGTGCCAGCAGCTTTCAGGGAAGCTATGGCTACACCTTC CASSFQGSYGYTF
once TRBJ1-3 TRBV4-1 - TGCGCCAGCAGCCAAGATCAGGGGAGAAACACCATATATTTT CASSQDQGRNTIYF
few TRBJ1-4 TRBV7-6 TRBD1 TGTGCCAGCAGCTTAGACAGGGGGTATGAAAAACTGTTTTTT CASSLDRGYEKLFF
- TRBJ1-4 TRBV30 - TGTGCCTGGAGTGTGGGCAGGCCGACTAATGAAAAACTGTTTTTT CAWSVGRPTNEKLFF
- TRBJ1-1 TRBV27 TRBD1 TGTGCCAGCAGTCCCTTCGGACAGGGGGTTACTGAAGCTTTCTTT CASSPFGQGVTEAFF
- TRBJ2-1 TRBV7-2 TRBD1 TGTGCCAGCAGCTTAGAAGGGACAGGAGTTATTGTACGGGGCAATGAGCAGTTCTTC CASSLEGTGVIVRGNEQFF
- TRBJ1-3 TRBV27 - TGTGCCAGAACCGGGGGGCTGCATGGAAACACCATATATTTT CARTGGLHGNTIYF
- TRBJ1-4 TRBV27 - TGTGCCAGCAGGGGGATTGGGGAGGAAAAACTGTTTTTT CASRGIGEEKLFF
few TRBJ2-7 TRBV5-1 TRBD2 TGCGCCAGCAGCTTGGCTCACGGCGAGACTAGCGGATACGAGCAGTACTTC CASSLAHGETSGYEQYF